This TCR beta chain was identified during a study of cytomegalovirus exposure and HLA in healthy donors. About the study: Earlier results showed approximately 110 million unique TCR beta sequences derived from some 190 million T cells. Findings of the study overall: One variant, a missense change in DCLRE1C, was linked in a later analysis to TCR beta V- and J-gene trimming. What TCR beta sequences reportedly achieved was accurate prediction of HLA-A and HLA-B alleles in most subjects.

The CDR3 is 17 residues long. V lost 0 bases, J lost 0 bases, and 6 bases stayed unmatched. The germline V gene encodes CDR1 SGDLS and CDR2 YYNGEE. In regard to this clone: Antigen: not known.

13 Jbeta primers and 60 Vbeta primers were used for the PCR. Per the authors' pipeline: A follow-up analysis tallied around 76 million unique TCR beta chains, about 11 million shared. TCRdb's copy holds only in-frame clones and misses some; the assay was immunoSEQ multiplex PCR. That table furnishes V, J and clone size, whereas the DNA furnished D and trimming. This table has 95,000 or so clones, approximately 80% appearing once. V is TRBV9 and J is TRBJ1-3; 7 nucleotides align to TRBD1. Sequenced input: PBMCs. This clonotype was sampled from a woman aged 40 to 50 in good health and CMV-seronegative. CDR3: CASSVDNRGLSGNTIYF. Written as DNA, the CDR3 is TGTGCCAGCAGCGTAGATAACAGGGGCCTCTCTGGAAACACCATATATTTT.